Given below is one T cell receptor (beta chain) in context. Libraries were prepared by immunoSEQ multiplex PCR; TCRdb keeps only in-frame clonotypes and omits some of them. The sample lists 80,000 or so clones, over 85% occurring once. The sample originates from a study of control samples from healthy donors and cancer patients. The CDR3 runs 14 residues. Germline V gene lookup returns CDR1 LGHNT and CDR2 FRNRAP. The V end was cut by 2 bases, the J end by 8 bases, with 15 bases between. This clonotype was sampled from a man in his forties or fifties in good health. This chain joins TRBV12-5 and TRBJ2-5; tentative D call: TRBD2 (5 bases). What was sequenced was blood. The CDR3 DNA reads as TGTGCTAGTGGTTTGTTACAACAGCGGAGTACCCAGTACTTC. The encoded protein is CASGLLQQRSTQYF.